The clone carrying this T cell receptor (beta chain) was recorded a few times. What it binds is unknown. Healthy bone marrow donors made up the cohort. Trimming took 7 bases from V and 4 from J, leaving 12 bases between them. The CDR3 length is 13 residues. Germline values: CDR1 SNHLY, CDR2 FYNNEI. The PCR made use of 60 Vbeta and 13 Jbeta primers. TCRdb's table, derived via immunoSEQ multiplex PCR, lists solely in-frame clones and lacks some. The profile shows 80,000 or so clones, 65% to 80% of them singletons. The data belong to a study of cytomegalovirus exposure and HLA in healthy donors. Findings and limits, study-wide: The study labeled fewer than 200 TCR beta chains cytomegalovirus-associated. Usually a TCR sequence was rare, but some public TCRs were found in many donors.

Sequenced input: PBMCs. This chain connects TRBV2 to TRBJ2-3; possibly TRBD2 for D (6 bases). The TCR was taken from a male donor in good health and CMV-seropositive. The chain's CDR3 is CASMRGEADTQYF. The CDR3 DNA reads as TGTGCCAGCATGCGAGGGGAGGCAGATACGCAGTATTTT.